The 14 T cell receptor beta chains listed next were all sequenced from one sample in a study of blood T cell repertoires in COVID-19. The table came from immunoSEQ multiplex PCR; TCRdb's copy has only in-frame clones and leaves some out. The profile covers about 44,000 clones, with around 92% appearing a single time and about 12% taken by the ten largest. The material sequenced was peripheral blood. The source of these receptors is a human donor in a cohort sampled during active COVID-19.

The V gene is TRBV28, the J gene TRBJ2-7, with 7 bases lining up with TRBD1. The germline V gene has CDR1 MDHEN and CDR2 SYDVKM. V lost 7 bases to trimming and J lost 6 bases; unmatched junction nucleotides: 12. CDR3 length: 14 residues. The CDR3 sequence: CASTSGQDPGEQYF. The CDR3 DNA follows: TGTGCCAGCACCAGCGGACAGGACCCAGGCGAGCAGTACTTC.

The chain links TRBV2 to TRBJ2-7; D unclear. The germline V gene has CDR1 SNHLY and CDR2 FYNNEI. V shed 4 bases and J shed 6 bases, with 10 bases lying between them. The CDR3 is 12 residues long. In DNA form, the CDR3 reads TGTGCCAGCAGTGCCGACTTCTCCGAGCAGTACTTC. Amino acid sequence: CASSADFSEQYF. The entire variable domain, with the rest obtained from reference TRBV2 and TRBJ2-7, is as follows: EPEVTQTPSHQVTQMGQEVILRCVPISNHLYFYWYRQILGQKVEFLVSFYNNEISEKSEIFDDQFSVERPDGSNFTLKIRSTKLEDSAMYFCASSADFSEQYFGPGTRLTVT.

V gene TRBV5-1 combines with J gene TRBJ2-7; D is possibly TRBD2 (6 bases). CDR1 and CDR2 from the germline V gene are SGHRS and YFSETQ. Trimming removed 7 bases at V and 0 bases at J, with 14 bases between. This CDR3 spans 14 amino acids. The CDR3 reads CASSVGGPSYEQYF. The CDR3 bases are TGCGCCAGCTCGGTGGGGGGTCCCTCCTACGAGCAGTACTTC.

The DNA for the CDR3 is TGTGCCAGCTCACCACGGTTAGAAACCACTGAAGCTTTCTTT. Encoded protein: CASSPRLETTEAFF. The V gene is TRBV18, the J gene TRBJ1-1; D is unresolved. The germline V and J ends were trimmed by 1 base and 4 bases, with 10 bases remaining between them. CDR1 is KGHSH, CDR2 LQKENI, per germline. This CDR3 comprises 14 residues.

V gene TRBV19 combines with J gene TRBJ2-1; D remains ambiguous. Germline assignment: CDR1 LNHDA and CDR2 SQIVND (reference sequence). Trimming left V 6 bases short and J 6 bases short, with 18 bases between. CDR3 size: 15 residues. The CDR3 spells CASSQLFLSRNEQFF. The DNA for the CDR3 is TGTGCCAGTAGCCAACTATTCCTATCTCGCAATGAGCAGTTCTTC.

The genes are TRBV21-1 and TRBJ2-3; the table calls TRBD2, which could not be checked here. TRBV21-1 is termed a pseudogene. This CDR3 comprises 17 residues. CDR3 protein: CASSTPPAGEYTDTQYF. CDR3 sequence (DNA): TGTGCCAGCAGCACCCCCCCGGCGGGAGAATACACAGATACGCAGTATTTT.

V usage is TRBV6-6 and J usage is TRBJ1-6, with 8 bases lining up with TRBD1. This CDR3 spans 14 amino acids. After removal of 8 bases from V and 16 bases from J, the junction contained 16 bases not matched to a gene. CDR1 and CDR2 from the germline V gene are MNHNY and SVGAGI (reference sequence). The chain's CDR3 is CASEGDRTVSRLHF. CDR3 nucleotides: TGTGCCAGCGAGGGGGACAGGACGGTTTCGCGGCTCCACTTT.

The chain carries TRBV21-1 and TRBJ1-4; the D call of TRBD1 is as the table states it, not checked on the DNA. TRBV21-1 is an annotated pseudogene. CDR3 size: 14 residues. The CDR3: CAGTKGQKNEKLFF. CDR3 coding DNA: TGTGCCGGTACGAAAGGACAGAAGAATGAAAAACTGTTTTTT.

V and J are TRBV25-1 and TRBJ2-1; 8 bases are shared with TRBD2. This CDR3 has 14 amino acids. With 11 bases clipped from V and 8 bases from J, the junction kept 14 bases outside the gene matches. The germline CDR1 and CDR2 sequences are MGHDK and SYGVNS. The DNA for the CDR3 is TGTGCCTCCAACATCGGGAGGGCCAGCGATGAGCAGTTCTTC. Amino acid sequence: CASNIGRASDEQFF.

The gene calls are TRBV5-1 and TRBJ1-2, with a tentative D call TRBD1 (6 bases). Germline V lookup: CDR1 SGHRS, CDR2 YFSETQ. The CDR3 covers 16 residues. V lost 4 bases, J lost 7 bases, and 23 bases lay in between. CDR3 in DNA: TGCGCCAGCAGCCCGGAGACGGGGGGGCGCGGGTCTGGCTACACCTTC. The encoded protein is CASSPETGGRGSGYTF.

The chain links TRBV2 to TRBJ1-5; 7 positions agree with TRBD1. The CDR3 has 13 residues. Trimming cost V 6 bases and J 1 base; bases outside gene matches: 0. The germline V gene encodes CDR1 SNHLY and CDR2 FYNNEI. The CDR3 reads CASRGQSNQPQHF. CDR3 DNA sequence: TGTGCCAGCAGGGGACAGAGCAATCAGCCCCAGCATTTT.

This clone was observed a few times. The chain is built from TRBV4-3 and TRBJ2-1, with 13 bases matching TRBD2. CDR1 is LGHNA and CDR2 is YSLEER in the germline V gene. The length of the CDR3 is 16 residues. The ends lost 4 bases at V and 2 bases at J; junction bases unmatched: 2. The CDR3 DNA follows: TGCGCCAGCAGCCGACTAGCGGGGGGAACCTACAATGAGCAGTTCTTC. This gives the protein CASSRLAGGTYNEQFF.

This sequence joins TRBV7-9 and TRBJ2-5, with 10 bases identical to TRBD2. The trim removed 6 bases at V and 3 bases at J, leaving 4 bases unmatched. The CDR3 is 14 residues long. The V gene's germline CDR1 is SEHNR and CDR2 FQNEAQ (reference sequence). The CDR3 reads CASRSGGAEETQYF. CDR3 DNA sequence: TGTGCCAGCAGAAGCGGGGGGGCGGAAGAGACCCAGTACTTC.

The rearrangement uses TRBV19 and TRBJ1-2, with TRBD1 matching 7 bases. The CDR3 spans 13 residues. The V gene's germline CDR1 is LNHDA and CDR2 SQIVND (reference sequence). V gave up 7 bases and J gave up 7 bases; unmatched junction bases: 9. Here the CDR3 reads CASTPLTGPGYTF. In DNA, the CDR3 is TGTGCCAGTACCCCCCTGACAGGGCCTGGCTACACCTTC.